The 28 T cell receptor beta chains below all came from one sample that was sequenced in a study of CXCR3-negative and CXCR3-positive naive CD8 T cells. Points from the study as a whole: CXCR3-positive naive cells had TRB CDR3s that were more hydrophobic than CXCR3-negative naive cells had.

Their antigen targets remain unknown. TRB cDNA libraries were made by UMI-labeled 5' RACE. TCRdb reprocessed the 5' RACE reads and keeps a single row for each CDR3 protein, giving no DNA. The listing contains about 94,000 distinct CDR3 sequences. The sample comprised naive CXCR3+ CD8+ T cells from blood. As for subset: CD45RO-CCR7+CD27+CD95- naive CD8+ T cells expressing CXCR3 (TNR3+). These TCRs come from a human donor in good health. Some clones in this sample may be carry-over from other donors' samples.

The chain recombines TRBV2 with TRBJ2-7; TCRdb calls TRBD2, which cannot be checked without DNA. Germline CDR1 reads SNHLY; CDR2 reads FYNNEI. The CDR3 contains 13 residues. The CDR3: CASPRDSSYEQYF. Supplemented by reference TRBV2 and TRBJ2-7, the full variable domain reads EPEVTQTPSHQVTQMGQEVILRCVPISNHLYFYWYRQILGQKVEFLVSFYNNEISEKSEIFDDQFSVERPDGSNFTLKIRSTKLEDSAMYFCASPRDSSYEQYFGPGTRLTVT.

The chain uses TRBV7-6 and TRBJ2-1; TCRdb selects TRBD2, and the lack of DNA leaves this call unchecked. The CDR3 loop spans 14 amino acids. Per the germline V gene, CDR1 is SGHVS and CDR2 is FNYEAQ. CDR3: CASSLEKLAVEQFF. The full variable domain, completed using reference TRBV7-6 and TRBJ2-1, is GAGVSQSPRYKVTKRGQDVALRCDPISGHVSLYWYRQALGQGPEFLTYFNYEAQQDKSGLPNDRFSAERPEGSISTLTIQRTEQRDSAMYRCASSLEKLAVEQFFGPGTRLTVL.

The rearrangement uses TRBV12-3 or TRBV12-4 and TRBJ2-5. This CDR3 has 12 amino acids. CDR3: CASSLSWETQYF.

This sequence joins TRBV11-2 and TRBJ1-4. CDR1 is SGHAT and CDR2 is FQNNGV in the germline V gene. The CDR3 runs 13 residues. The CDR3 here is CASSLDGNEKLFF.

The V gene is TRBV7-2, the J gene TRBJ2-2. Germline V gene data show CDR1 as SGHTA and CDR2 as FQGNSA. This CDR3 has 14 amino acids. CDR3: CASSLLQVSGELFF.

This rearrangement joins TRBV11-2 to TRBJ2-2; TCRdb's assignment of TRBD2 cannot be checked, as there is no DNA. This CDR3 is 15 amino acids long. Germline CDR1 reads SGHAT; CDR2 reads FQNNGV. CDR3 sequence reads: CASSITSGGAGELFF. Using reference TRBV11-2 and TRBJ2-2 for the parts outside the CDR3, the full variable domain is EAGVAQSPRYKIIEKRQSVAFWCNPISGHATLYWYQQILGQGPKLLIQFQNNGVVDDSQLPKDRFSAERLKGVDSTLKIQPAKLEDSAVYLCASSITSGGAGELFFGEGSRLTVL.

The rearrangement joins TRBV20-1 to TRBJ2-7; TCRdb returns TRBD1, unconfirmable since there is no DNA. The CDR3 contains 13 residues. In germline, CDR1 is DFQATT, CDR2 SNEGSKA (reference sequence). CDR3 protein: CSARRQGTYEQYF.

The J gene is TRBJ2-2, the V gene TRBV10-3; TCRdb's D call of TRBD2 is untestable without DNA. This CDR3 spans 14 amino acids. Germline-derived CDR1 and CDR2 are ENHRY and SYGVKD. The CDR3: CAIAAADKTGELFF.

This chain's CDR3 is CSARGDRDYEQYF. V is TRBV20-1 and J is TRBJ2-7; with no DNA, the TCRdb D assignment of TRBD1 cannot be verified. The germline CDR1 and CDR2 sequences are DFQATT and SNEGSKA (reference sequence). CDR3 length equals 13 residues.

The chain has TRBV28 and TRBJ2-3; the TCRdb D gene call, TRBD2, has no DNA to confirm it. Germline V gene data show CDR1 as MDHEN and CDR2 as SYDVKM. The CDR3 length is 16 residues. The CDR3 spells CASSLSSSGGTDTQYF.

The genes are TRBV25-1 and TRBJ2-7. The CDR3 runs 16 residues. The germline gives CDR1 MGHDK, CDR2 SYGVNS. CDR3 protein: CASSEYYIALGYEQYF.

V usage is TRBV6-5 and J usage is TRBJ2-7. The CDR3 is 15 amino acids. In germline, CDR1 is MNHEY, CDR2 SVGAGI. The CDR3: CASSYSGELSYEQYF.

J is TRBJ1-2 and V is TRBV30; TCRdb returns TRBD1, unconfirmable since there is no DNA. The germline gives CDR1 GTSNPN, CDR2 SVGIG (reference sequence). This CDR3 spans 14 amino acids. CDR3 protein: CAWSWGQGSYGYTF. Full variable domain (outside the CDR3, taken from reference TRBV30 and TRBJ1-2): SQTIHQWPATLVQPVGSPLSLECTVEGTSNPNLYWYRQAAGRGLQLLFYSVGIGQISSEVPQNLSASRPQDRQFILSSKKLLLSDSGFYLCAWSWGQGSYGYTFGSGTRLTVV.

The rearrangement joins TRBV28 to TRBJ2-7. CDR3 length: 14 amino acids. CDR1 and CDR2 (germline): MDHEN, SYDVKM. The CDR3 is CASSETGSSYEQYF.

This CDR3 reads CATSDHPKGEGRVEQFF. The V gene is TRBV24-1, the J gene TRBJ2-1; as DNA is missing, the TRBD2 call by TCRdb cannot be tested. The germline gives CDR1 KGHDR, CDR2 SFDVKD. The CDR3 extends over 17 amino acids.

The chain couples TRBV5-1 to TRBJ2-7; the TCRdb call, TRBD1, lacks DNA for checking. There are 15 residues in the CDR3. CDR1 is SGHRS, CDR2 YFSETQ, per germline. This chain's CDR3 is CASSPGGRGSYEQYF. Full variable domain (rest looked up from reference TRBV5-1 and TRBJ2-7): KAGVTQTPRYLIKTRGQQVTLSCSPISGHRSVSWYQQTPGQGLQFLFEYFSETQRNKGNFPGRFSGRQFSNSRSEMNVSTLELGDSALYLCASSPGGRGSYEQYFGPGTRLTVT.

The chain links TRBV4-1 to TRBJ2-7; with no DNA, the TCRdb D assignment of TRBD1 cannot be verified. The CDR3 has 15 residues. The germline gives CDR1 MGHRA, CDR2 YSYEKL. The CDR3 here is CASSQRMTDSYEQYF.

V is TRBV28 and J is TRBJ2-7; TCRdb calls TRBD2, which cannot be checked without DNA. The CDR3 spans 17 residues. Germline values: CDR1 MDHEN, CDR2 SYDVKM. The chain's CDR3 is CASSLYSGGLAEYEQYF.

V and J are TRBV29-1 and TRBJ2-7; the D call from TCRdb, TRBD2, cannot be confirmed without DNA. Germline V gene sequence: CDR1 SQVTM, CDR2 ANQGSEA. The CDR3 is 16 residues long. The CDR3 loop reads CSVEELETSGSNEQYF.

V and J are TRBV7-9 and TRBJ1-1. The CDR3 consists of 12 residues. Per the germline V gene, CDR1 is SEHNR and CDR2 is FQNEAQ (reference sequence). The chain's CDR3 is CASSPVGDQAFF.

The chain carries TRBV12-3 or TRBV12-4 and TRBJ2-1; there is no DNA to check the TCRdb D call of TRBD1. There are 14 residues in the CDR3. CDR3: CASSLTGRYNEQFF.

The rearrangement uses TRBV29-1 and TRBJ2-7; TCRdb's D call, TRBD1, is unchecked because there is no DNA. Germline CDR1 is SQVTM and CDR2 is ANQGSEA. This CDR3 contains 12 residues. The CDR3 here is CSVRGQGVEQYF.

This rearrangement joins TRBV5-1 to TRBJ2-7. Germline CDR1 is SGHRS and CDR2 is YFSETQ. The length of the CDR3 is 11 residues. The CDR3 here is CASSLGHEQYF.

This chain uses TRBV12-3 or TRBV12-4 with TRBJ2-4; TCRdb's D call of TRBD1 is untestable without DNA. The CDR3 contains 14 residues. The CDR3 spells CASSLGQGLNIQYF.

The V and J genes are TRBV2 and TRBJ1-5. The germline V gene encodes CDR1 SNHLY and CDR2 FYNNEI. The CDR3 contains 18 residues. This CDR3 is CASSEAVEEGRKNQPQHF.

Here the CDR3 reads CASSLGRGDTGELFF. J is TRBJ2-2 and V is TRBV28; TCRdb calls TRBD1, which cannot be checked without DNA. This CDR3 is built from 15 residues. CDR1 and CDR2 from the germline V gene are MDHEN and SYDVKM. The whole variable domain, filled in from reference TRBV28 and TRBJ2-2, reads DVKVTQSSRYLVKRTGEKVFLECVQDMDHENMFWYRQDPGLGLRLIYFSYDVKMKEKGDIPEGYSVSREKKERFSLILESASTNQTSMYLCASSLGRGDTGELFFGEGSRLTVL.

The rearrangement uses TRBV6-6 and TRBJ1-1. The length of the CDR3 is 11 residues. Germline V lookup: CDR1 MNHNY, CDR2 SVGAGI (reference sequence). The CDR3 reads CASTANTEAFF.

The J gene is TRBJ2-2, the V gene TRBV7-3. Germline V lookup: CDR1 SGHTA, CDR2 FQGTGA. The CDR3 is 15 amino acids. CDR3 residues: CASSFHRPPPGELFF.